This TCR beta chain originates from a study of CD8+ T cells in alopecia areata. Looking at the study overall: Patients took tofacitinib for 6 to 18 months, followed by 6 drug-free months.

With regard to this clone: Its antigen is unknown.

V lost 2 bases and J lost 7, with 11 bases in between. From germline, CDR1 is SGHTA and CDR2 FQGNSA. The CDR3 has 14 residues. Study-wide results and limits: For lesional scalp, especially alopecia totalis/universalis, clonality was higher than in normal scalp.

The sequencing template was cDNA reverse transcribed from extracted RNA. Some clones are missing from TCRdb's copy, which holds only in-frame ones; the method was immunoSEQ multiplex PCR. The repertoire holds around 140,000 clones, with 45% to 60% as singletons. The chain joins TRBV7-2 to TRBJ2-2; perhaps TRBD2 as D (6 bases). The receptor was derived from a human donor with alopecia areata. The sequenced material came from CD4+ T cells sorted from blood. CDR3 region: CASSLLEGIGELFF. The CDR3 DNA follows: TGTGCCAGCAGCTTATTGGAGGGGATCGGGGAGCTGTTTTTT.